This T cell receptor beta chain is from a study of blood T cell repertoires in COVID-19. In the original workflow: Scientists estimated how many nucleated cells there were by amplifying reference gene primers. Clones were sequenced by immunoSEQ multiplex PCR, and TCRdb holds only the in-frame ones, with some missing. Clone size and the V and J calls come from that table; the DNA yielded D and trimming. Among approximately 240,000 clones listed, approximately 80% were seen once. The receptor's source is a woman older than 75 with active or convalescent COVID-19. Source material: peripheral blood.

The CDR3 region is CASSPGQAGGYTF. The CDR3 DNA reads TGTGCCAGCTCGCCGGGACAGGCAGGTGGCTACACCTTC. The V call is TRBV18, the J call TRBJ1-2; 8 bases are shared with TRBD1. The germline V gene has CDR1 KGHSH and CDR2 LQKENI. With V trimmed by 6 bases and J by 7 bases, 7 bases remained unmatched. The CDR3 has 13 amino acids.